One sample yielded the 14 T cell receptor beta chains listed below, sequenced in a study of identical twins. TCRdb re-called the 5' RACE reads with MiXCR, one entry per CDR3 protein. The table records some 590,000 distinct CDR3 sequences, more than 9% of them present only once. The same sample was also studied in work on yellow fever vaccine responses in identical twins.

The sequencing sample was made of PBMCs. The source is a young woman in good health.

V and J are TRBV7-6 and TRBJ2-4; TRBD1 agrees at 10 bases. The CDR3 sequence is 18 residues long. Trimming at V came to 5 bases and at J to 0 bases, leaving 10 bases not matched to a gene. Germline values: CDR1 SGHVS, CDR2 FNYEAQ. The CDR3 sequence is CASSPGQGTTVAKNIQYF. As DNA, the CDR3 is TGTGCCAGCAGCCCGGGACAGGGGACGACCGTAGCCAAAAACATTCAGTACTTC.

The gene calls are TRBV27 and TRBJ2-1; 8 nucleotides agree with TRBD2. CDR3 length: 15 residues. Trimming removed 7 bases from V and 12 bases from J; junction bases left unmatched: 17. Germline CDR1 reads MNHEY; CDR2 reads SMNVEV (reference sequence). CDR3 residues: CASTNWGLGGPVQFF. CDR3 nucleotide sequence: TGTGCCAGCACTAATTGGGGACTAGGGGGACCTGTGCAGTTCTTC.

This clonotype has ten or more counts. The chain joins TRBV20-1 to TRBJ2-7; tentatively, D is TRBD2 (5 bases). Germline assignment: CDR1 DFQATT and CDR2 SNEGSKA (reference sequence). The CDR3 loop spans 15 amino acids. The germline V and J ends were trimmed by 2 bases and 0 bases, with 14 bases remaining between them. DNA for the CDR3: TGCAGTGCTAGATATCCCGGCGGGTCCTCCTACGAGCAGTACTTC. It codes for CSARYPGGSSYEQYF.

The genes are TRBV18 and TRBJ2-3; D tentatively fits TRBD1 or TRBD2 (5 bases each). V was cut by 10 bases and J by 6 bases, with 11 bases left in between. CDR1 KGHSH and CDR2 LQKENI come from the germline V gene. This CDR3 contains 11 residues. CDR3 amino acids: CATGTRDTQYF. The CDR3 DNA sequence: TGTGCCACCGGGACCCGGGATACGCAGTATTTT. Filled out from reference TRBV18 and TRBJ2-3, the complete variable domain reads NAGVMQNPRHLVRRRGQEARLRCSPMKGHSHVYWYRQLPEEGLKFMVYLQKENIIDESGMPKERFSAEFPKEGPSILRIQQVVRGDSAAYFCATGTRDTQYFGPGTRLTVL.

This clonotype has just a few counts. The chain uses TRBV7-2 and TRBJ2-2; D is ambiguous. V lost 5 bases, J lost 7 bases, and 8 bases lay in between. The germline V gene has CDR1 SGHTA and CDR2 FQGNSA. This CDR3 contains 12 residues. CDR3 region: CASSTKYGELFF. The CDR3 DNA is TGTGCCAGCAGCACTAAATACGGGGAGCTGTTTTTT.

This clonotype was picked up many times. The CDR3 nucleotides read TGCGCCAGCAGCCATACAGGGGGCTATGAGCAGTTCTTC. Protein sequence: CASSHTGGYEQFF. The chain links TRBV4-1 to TRBJ2-1; 9 bases match TRBD1. This CDR3 comprises 13 residues. Looked up from germline, CDR1 is MGHRA and CDR2 is YSYEKL. V lost 3 bases, J lost 8 bases, and 2 bases stayed unmatched.

This clonotype was counted many times. This chain joins TRBV29-1 and TRBJ2-5; tentative D call: TRBD2 (6 bases). With 6 bases removed from V and 5 bases from J, the gap between germline ends came to 16 bases. Germline CDR1 and CDR2: SQVTM and ANQGSEA. The CDR3 consists of 13 residues. CDR3 amino acids: CSVKTTRGETQYF. CDR3 in DNA: TGCAGCGTCAAAACGACTAGAGGGGAGACCCAGTACTTC. The full variable domain, with the rest looked up from reference TRBV29-1 and TRBJ2-5, is SAVISQKPSRDICQRGTSLTIQCQVDSQVTMMFWYRQQPGQSLTLIATANQGSEATYESGFVIDKFPISRPNLTFSTLTVSNMSPEDSSIYLCSVKTTRGETQYFGPGTRLLVL.

In this sample, this clonotype turned up many times. V gene TRBV5-1 combines with J gene TRBJ2-1; TRBD1 matches at 7 bases. The J segment lost 2 bases and the V segment lost 4 bases, leaving 6 bases of the junction unmatched. The CDR3 spans 15 residues. Germline V lookup: CDR1 SGHRS, CDR2 YFSETQ. CDR3 loop: CASSLRDRAYNEQFF. In DNA form, the CDR3 reads TGCGCCAGCAGCCTACGGGACAGAGCCTACAATGAGCAGTTCTTC.

This clonotype was detected many times. The V gene is TRBV4-2, the J gene TRBJ2-1, with 9 bases that match TRBD2. V dropped 3 bases and J dropped 0; count of bases not matched to a gene: 9. The CDR3 length is 18 residues. Germline CDR1 and CDR2: LGHNA and YNFKEQ. For the CDR3, the DNA is TGTGCCAGCAGCCACCAGTTAGCGGGGGCAGGCTCCTACAATGAGCAGTTCTTC. It codes for CASSHQLAGAGSYNEQFF.

This clonotype was detected a few times. This chain joins TRBV6-5 and TRBJ2-5; no firm D call. CDR1 MNHEY and CDR2 SVGAGI come from the germline V gene. This CDR3 comprises 11 residues. V was shortened by 4 bases and J by 9 bases, with 9 bases between the two germline ends. The CDR3: CASSSPTAQYF. CDR3 sequence (DNA): TGTGCCAGCAGTTCACCTACGGCCCAGTACTTC.

The chain combines TRBV25-1 with TRBJ2-1; D is perhaps TRBD2 (6 bases). This CDR3 is 14 amino acids long. The V end lost 1 base, the J end lost 8 bases, and 12 bases lay between the germline ends. Germline V lookup: CDR1 MGHDK, CDR2 SYGVNS. In DNA form, the CDR3 reads TGTGCCAGCAGTGAATTTCGGGGGATCGATGAGCAGTTCTTC. It translates to CASSEFRGIDEQFF.

This clonotype was recorded many times. The junction shows a germline mismatch at one end, possibly a read error. The rearrangement joins TRBV7-7 to TRBJ2-1; D is possibly TRBD1 or TRBD2 (6 bases each). Per germline, CDR1 SSHAT and CDR2 FNYEAQ (reference sequence). This CDR3 region has 14 residues. CDR3 DNA: TGTGCTAGCAGCTTAGGGGGGCTAGACAATGAGCAGTTCTTC. Translated, it gives CASSLGGLDNEQFF.

This chain uses TRBV7-2 with TRBJ1-1, with TRBD1 as a possible D gene (5 bases). V was trimmed by 1 base and J by 6 bases, leaving 15 bases between them. CDR1 SGHTA and CDR2 FQGNSA come from the germline V gene. The CDR3 runs to 15 residues. CDR3 loop: CASSLGGRAVAEAFF. The CDR3 nucleotides are TGTGCCAGCAGCTTAGGTGGCAGGGCCGTCGCTGAAGCTTTCTTT. The full variable domain, its missing parts supplied by reference TRBV7-2 and TRBJ1-1, is GAGVSQSPSNKVTEKGKDVELRCDPISGHTALYWYRQSLGQGLEFLIYFQGNSAPDKSGLPSDRFSAERTGGSVSTLTIQRTQQEDSAVYLCASSLGGRAVAEAFFGQGTRLTVV.

The gene calls are TRBV7-8 and TRBJ2-1, with 7 nucleotides matching TRBD1. Per the germline V gene, CDR1 is SGHVS and CDR2 is FQNEAQ. CDR3 size: 13 residues. The J segment lost 13 bases and the V segment lost 5 bases, leaving 11 bases of the junction unmatched. CDR3 DNA sequence: TGTGCCAGCAGCCTAGAGACAGGGTCGAGCCAGTTCTTC. This sequence encodes CASSLETGSSQFF. The full variable domain, its missing parts supplied by reference TRBV7-8 and TRBJ2-1, is GAGVSQSPRYKVAKRGQDVALRCDPISGHVSLFWYQQALGQGPEFLTYFQNEAQLDKSGLPSDRFFAERPEGSVSTLKIQRTQQEDSAVYLCASSLETGSSQFFGPGTRLTVL.